Listed below are T cell receptor beta chains from one sample, sequenced in a study of cytomegalovirus exposure and HLA in healthy donors. Assay used: immunoSEQ multiplex PCR; TCRdb lists only in-frame clones, some missing. The sample gives fewer than 100,000 clones, about 80% of which show up once; approximately 15% is in the top ten. Sequencing was done on a sample of PBMCs. These receptor sequences come from a man aged 55-75 years in good health and CMV-seropositive. Each CDR3 is given with its conserved first and last residue. Each record gives: V gene, CDR3 protein.

TRBV6-5 | CASRTDMNTEAFF
TRBV25-1 | CASSEYYSSYEQYF
TRBV6-6 | CASSYSGRGYTF
TRBV5-1 | CASVRTGGSTDTQYF
TRBV5-4 | CASSLAPGAQETQYF
TRBV7-6 | CASSLRRDSPYEQYF
TRBV29-1 | CSVVVGSETQYF
TRBV29-1 | CSVGGVTGVVTEAFF
TRBV10-3 | CAISPGLAGDYEQYF
TRBV9 | CASSSNRNTQYF
TRBV15 | CATSRDAADRAFF
TRBV6-5 | CASSPYNEQFF
TRBV9 | CASSVEAGGNTGELFF
TRBV5-8 | CASSKTGGLDTGELFF
TRBV2 | CASPAGGTEQFF
TRBV19 | CASSITHPKKAGSSYEQYF
TRBV2 | CASRYLTGADTQYF
TRBV9 | CASSVATAVPGLYNEQFF
TRBV6-1 | CASSPGVAGYTF
TRBV28 | CATRTGLVFSDEQFF
TRBV23-1 | CASSQWPQWTGELFF